The clone carrying this T cell receptor (beta chain) showed up many times. Its specificity is unknown. With 0 bases removed from V and 0 bases from J, the gap between germline ends came to 6 bases. CDR1 and CDR2 (germline): SGHRS, YFSETQ. The CDR3 length is 14 residues. This sample is part of a study of T-cell reconstitution after alpha-beta-depleted transplantation in children. The authors prepared the TCRbeta library with unique molecular identifiers. TCRdb re-called the PCR reads through MiXCR, storing one row per CDR3 protein. The sample lists 200,000 or so distinct CDR3 sequences; 6.3% were seen once. The study, taken as a whole, reports: At the one-year point after transplant, T-cell counts and TCRbeta diversity were found to come mostly from T cells that had been newly produced. At day 60, the high TCRbeta diversity found in some patients originated from recipient T cells and thymic progenitors that had survived.

The sequence came from a girl under two years old with combined immunodeficiency, due to receive a stem cell transplant. The gene calls are TRBV5-1 and TRBJ1-1; D is undetermined. The specimen was PBMCs, collected before TCRalphabeta/CD19-depleted stem cell transplant. Here the CDR3 reads CASSLARLNTEAFF. The DNA of the CDR3 is TGCGCCAGCAGCTTGGCCCGGTTGAACACTGAAGCTTTCTTT.